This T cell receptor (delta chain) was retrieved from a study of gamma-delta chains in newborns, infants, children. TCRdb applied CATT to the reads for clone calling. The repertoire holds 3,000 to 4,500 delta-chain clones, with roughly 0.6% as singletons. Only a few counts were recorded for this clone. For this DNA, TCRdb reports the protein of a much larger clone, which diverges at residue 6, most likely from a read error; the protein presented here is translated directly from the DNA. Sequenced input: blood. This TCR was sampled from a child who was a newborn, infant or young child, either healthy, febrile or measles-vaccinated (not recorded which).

In nucleotides, the CDR3 is TGTGCCTGTGACATACCGGGGGATTGGAGGGACACCCGACAGATGTTTTTC. This encodes CACDIPGDWRDTRQMFF. The chain is built from TRDV2 and TRDJ3, with 7 bases fitting TRDD3. V trimming: 2 bases; J trimming: 5 bases; junction bases outside the gene matches: 8. CDR1 and CDR2 (germline): GEAIGNYY, EKD. The CDR3 totals 17 residues.